This entry describes one T cell receptor beta chain. Its antigen remains unknown. Since the CDR3 does not end with the conserved phenylalanine or tryptophan, this likely comes from a read error. Per germline, CDR1 MNHNS and CDR2 SASEGT. The CDR3 has 12 amino acids. The germline V and J ends were trimmed by 8 bases and 5 bases, with 10 bases remaining between them. A modified ARM-PCR protocol with three rounds of nested PCR amplified TCRbeta. One entry per CDR3 protein, called by TCRdb with MiXCR from the multiplex PCR reads. The sample includes approximately 100,000 distinct CDR3 sequences, around 57% seen only once; the top ten take under 20%. This sample is drawn from a study of tumor and adjacent non-tumor tissue in lung cancer. Looking at the study overall: The patients, 10 to 11 men and a few women, were roughly 30 to 76 with stage I to III disease. On average, productive TCRbeta reads reached some 4.2 million per sample. The study, taken as a whole, reports: Tumor repertoires had a smaller top 100 clone share than normal lung.

RNA was extracted from bulk tissue without any cell sorting. Distant lung tissue was collected more than 3 cm away from the tumor edge. Donors were chemotherapy-naive, newly diagnosed lung cancer surgical patients in China, August–late 2014. The sequencing sample was made of distant non-tumor lung tissue. The chain couples TRBV6-1 to TRBJ2-1, with unresolved D. The clonotype was recovered from a man aged 55 to 70 with non-small cell lung cancer. The CDR3, as DNA: TGTGCCAGCGGCGTCTTTAACAATGAGCAGTTCTCC. Translated, it gives CASGVFNNEQFS.